This T cell receptor (beta chain) came from a study of lymphopenia after photon versus proton radiotherapy. Findings of the study overall: Proton therapy kept repertoires fairly stable, unlike photons, which gained effector/memory cells. Better survival with proton therapy was suggested as possible, not demonstrated.

Using immunoSEQ multiplex PCR, the repertoire was profiled, and TCRdb retains in-frame clones only, with some absent. The sample has around 26,000 clones; roughly four fifths are singletons. Concerning this clone itself: The antigen is unknown.

Unmatched junction bases numbered 2, after V lost 4 bases and J lost 4 bases. Germline values: CDR1 SGHTA, CDR2 FQGTGA. The CDR3 totals 15 residues. The material was peripheral blood, obtained from a patient treated with photon-based radiotherapy. This clonotype was sampled from a man aged 45-65 years with gastric cancer. The rearrangement joins TRBV7-3 to TRBJ2-1, with TRBD2 matching over 12 bases. The CDR3 loop is CASSSGLAGYNEQFF. The CDR3 region has the DNA TGTGCCAGCAGCTCGGGACTAGCGGGTTACAATGAGCAGTTCTTC.